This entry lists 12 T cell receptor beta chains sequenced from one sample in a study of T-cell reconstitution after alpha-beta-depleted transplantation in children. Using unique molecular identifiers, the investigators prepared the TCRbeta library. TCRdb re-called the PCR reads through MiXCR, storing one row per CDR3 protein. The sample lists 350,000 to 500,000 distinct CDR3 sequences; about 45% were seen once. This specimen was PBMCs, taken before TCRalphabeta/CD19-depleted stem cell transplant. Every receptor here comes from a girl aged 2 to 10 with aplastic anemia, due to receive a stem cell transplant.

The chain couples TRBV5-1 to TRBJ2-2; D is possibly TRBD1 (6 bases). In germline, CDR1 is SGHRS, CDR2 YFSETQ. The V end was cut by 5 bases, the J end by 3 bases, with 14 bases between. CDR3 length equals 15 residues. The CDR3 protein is CASRDQTGDTGELFF. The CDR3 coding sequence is TGCGCCAGCAGAGATCAGACAGGAGACACCGGGGAGCTGTTTTTT. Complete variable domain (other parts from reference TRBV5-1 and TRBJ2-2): KAGVTQTPRYLIKTRGQQVTLSCSPISGHRSVSWYQQTPGQGLQFLFEYFSETQRNKGNFPGRFSGRQFSNSRSEMNVSTLELGDSALYLCASRDQTGDTGELFFGEGSRLTVL.

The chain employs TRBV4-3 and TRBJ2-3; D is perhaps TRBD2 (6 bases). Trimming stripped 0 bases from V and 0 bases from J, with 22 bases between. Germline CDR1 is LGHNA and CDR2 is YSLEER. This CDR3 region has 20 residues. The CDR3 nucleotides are TGCGCCAGCAGCCAAGAGGGGGACCGAGGAGCGGGTCCTAGCACAGATACGCAGTATTTT. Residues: CASSQEGDRGAGPSTDTQYF.

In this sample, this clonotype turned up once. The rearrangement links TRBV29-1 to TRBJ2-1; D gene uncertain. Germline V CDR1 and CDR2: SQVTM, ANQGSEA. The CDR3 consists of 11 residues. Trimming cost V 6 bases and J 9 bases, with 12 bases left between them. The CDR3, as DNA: TGCAGCGTGTTTACTTGGGCTGAGCAGTTCTTC. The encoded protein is CSVFTWAEQFF.

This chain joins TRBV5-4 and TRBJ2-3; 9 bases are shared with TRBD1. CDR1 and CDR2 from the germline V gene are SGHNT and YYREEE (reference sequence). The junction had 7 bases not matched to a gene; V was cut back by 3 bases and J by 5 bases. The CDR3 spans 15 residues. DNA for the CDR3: TGTGCCAGCAGCTGGGACAGGGATCAGGGAGATACGCAGTATTTT. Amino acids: CASSWDRDQGDTQYF.

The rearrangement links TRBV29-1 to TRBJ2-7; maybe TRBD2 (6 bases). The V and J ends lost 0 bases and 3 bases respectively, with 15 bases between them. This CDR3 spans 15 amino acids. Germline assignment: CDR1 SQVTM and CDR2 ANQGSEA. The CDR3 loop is CSVEDRAGWRYEQYF. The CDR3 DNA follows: TGCAGCGTTGAAGATCGGGCGGGATGGCGCTACGAGCAGTACTTC.

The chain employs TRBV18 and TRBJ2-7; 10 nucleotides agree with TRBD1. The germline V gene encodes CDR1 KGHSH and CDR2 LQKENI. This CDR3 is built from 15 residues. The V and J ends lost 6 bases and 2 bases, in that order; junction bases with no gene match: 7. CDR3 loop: CASSEVGTGAYEQYF. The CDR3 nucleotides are TGTGCCAGCTCCGAGGTAGGGACAGGGGCCTACGAGCAGTACTTC.

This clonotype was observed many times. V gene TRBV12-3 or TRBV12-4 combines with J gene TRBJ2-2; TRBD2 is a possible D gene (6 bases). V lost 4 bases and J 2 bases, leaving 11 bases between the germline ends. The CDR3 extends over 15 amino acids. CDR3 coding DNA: TGTGCCAGCAGTTGGGGGGTTACTAACACCGGGGAGCTGTTTTTT. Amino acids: CASSWGVTNTGELFF.

The CDR3 here is CASTDSLVTGANVLTF. CDR3 nucleotides: TGTGCCAGTACGGACAGTCTAGTAACTGGGGCCAACGTCCTGACTTTC. V usage is TRBV9 and J usage is TRBJ2-6, with D perhaps matching TRBD1 (6 bases). V lost 8 bases and J 2 bases, leaving 17 bases between the germline ends. The CDR3 covers 16 residues. Germline V CDR1 and CDR2: SGDLS, YYNGEE.

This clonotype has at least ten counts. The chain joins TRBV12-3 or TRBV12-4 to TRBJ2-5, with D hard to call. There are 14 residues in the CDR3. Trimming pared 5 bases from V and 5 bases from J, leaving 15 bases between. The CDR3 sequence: CASSANRQIETQYF. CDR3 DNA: TGTGCCAGCAGTGCCAACCGTCAGATCGAGACCCAGTACTTC.

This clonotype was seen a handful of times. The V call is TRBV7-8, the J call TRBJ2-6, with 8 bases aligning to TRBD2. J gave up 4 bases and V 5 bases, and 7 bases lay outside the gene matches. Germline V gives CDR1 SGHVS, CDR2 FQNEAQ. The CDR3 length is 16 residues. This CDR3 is CASSASGPGGANVLTF. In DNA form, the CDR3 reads TGTGCCAGCAGCGCTAGCGGGCCGGGAGGGGCCAACGTCCTGACTTTC. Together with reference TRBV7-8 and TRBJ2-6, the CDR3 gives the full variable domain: GAGVSQSPRYKVAKRGQDVALRCDPISGHVSLFWYQQALGQGPEFLTYFQNEAQLDKSGLPSDRFFAERPEGSVSTLKIQRTQQEDSAVYLCASSASGPGGANVLTFGAGSRLTVL.

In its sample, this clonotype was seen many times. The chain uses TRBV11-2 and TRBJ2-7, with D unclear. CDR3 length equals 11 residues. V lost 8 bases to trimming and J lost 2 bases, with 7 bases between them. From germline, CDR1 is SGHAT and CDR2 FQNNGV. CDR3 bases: TGTGCCAGCGGGATTGCCTACGAGCAGTACTTC. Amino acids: CASGIAYEQYF. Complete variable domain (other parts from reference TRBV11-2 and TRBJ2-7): EAGVAQSPRYKIIEKRQSVAFWCNPISGHATLYWYQQILGQGPKLLIQFQNNGVVDDSQLPKDRFSAERLKGVDSTLKIQPAKLEDSAVYLCASGIAYEQYFGPGTRLTVT.

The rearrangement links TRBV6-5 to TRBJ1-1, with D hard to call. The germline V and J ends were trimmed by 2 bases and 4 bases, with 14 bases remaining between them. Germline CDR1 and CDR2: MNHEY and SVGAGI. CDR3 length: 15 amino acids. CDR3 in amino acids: CASSYTRPVSTEAFF. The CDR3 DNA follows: TGTGCCAGCAGTTACACACGACCGGTCAGCACTGAAGCTTTCTTT.